This TCR beta chain was obtained from a study of cytomegalovirus exposure and HLA in healthy donors. About this clone itself: Its specificity is not known.

The CDR3 is 14 residues long. V gave up 0 bases and J gave up 5 bases; unmatched junction bases: 2. The germline V gene has CDR1 MNHNS and CDR2 SASEGT. Researchers ran the PCR with 60 Vbeta and 13 Jbeta primers. Generated by immunoSEQ multiplex PCR, the TCRdb table keeps only in-frame clones and is missing some. The table records about 150,000 clones, roughly 75% of them present only once. Findings and limits, study-wide: Within an earlier analysis, most TCR beta V segments proved productive either about 87% or about 30% of the time. According to a later analysis, donors in an Asian-associated ancestry cluster reportedly had fewer N-insertions than the roughly 720-donor mean.

Sequencing used PBMCs. The source of this sequence is a man younger than 35 in good health and CMV-seropositive. The J gene is TRBJ2-7, the V gene TRBV6-1, with 9 bases matching TRBD1. The CDR3 DNA reads TGTGCCAGCAGTGAAGCGCGACAGGGGGACGAGCAGTACTTC. This translates into CASSEARQGDEQYF.